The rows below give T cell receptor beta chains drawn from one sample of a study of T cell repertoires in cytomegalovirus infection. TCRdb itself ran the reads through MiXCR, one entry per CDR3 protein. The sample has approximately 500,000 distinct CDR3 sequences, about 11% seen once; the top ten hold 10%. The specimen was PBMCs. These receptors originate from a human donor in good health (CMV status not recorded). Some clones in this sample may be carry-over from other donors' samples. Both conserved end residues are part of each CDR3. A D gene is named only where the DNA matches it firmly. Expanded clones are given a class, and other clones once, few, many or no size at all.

CDR3: CASRAGTSGSTQYF; DNA: TGTGCCAGCAGAGCCGGGACTAGCGGGAGTACCCAGTACTTC; J: TRBJ2-4; size: NA; V: TRBV12-3/TRBV12-4; D: TRBD2
CDR3: CASSLWSREEQYF; DNA: TGTGCCAGCAGCTTATGGTCGCGGGAAGAGCAGTACTTC; J: TRBJ2-7; size: many; V: TRBV11-2; D: NA
CDR3: CASSLSAPRETQYF; DNA: TGTGCCAGCAGTTTATCGGCCCCGCGGGAGACCCAGTACTTC; J: TRBJ2-5; size: NA; V: TRBV28; D: NA
CDR3: CASSSLDGTEAFF; DNA: TGTGCCAGCAGCTCGCTGGACGGGACAGAAGCTTTCTTT; J: TRBJ1-1; size: many; V: TRBV7-3; D: NA
CDR3: CASSQSTRSPQHF; DNA: TGTGCCAGCAGCCAATCGACGCGATCGCCCCAGCATTTT; J: TRBJ1-5; size: few; V: TRBV12-3/TRBV12-4; D: NA
CDR3: CSARDGQGDGNTIYF; DNA: TGCAGTGCTAGAGATGGGCAGGGGGACGGAAACACCATATATTTT; J: TRBJ1-3; size: few; V: TRBV20-1; D: TRBD1
CDR3: CASKALGDTQYF; DNA: TGTGCCAGCAAAGCGCTCGGGGATACGCAGTATTTT; J: TRBJ2-3; size: NA; V: TRBV6-2/TRBV6-3; D: NA
CDR3: CASRVLAGGPDIQYF; DNA: TGTGCCAGCAGGGTACTAGCGGGGGGGCCGGACATTCAGTACTTC; J: TRBJ2-4; size: NA; V: TRBV2; D: TRBD2
CDR3: CASSRGHNSNQPQHF; DNA: TGTGCCAGCTCACGGGGGCATAATAGCAATCAGCCCCAGCATTTT; J: TRBJ1-5; size: NA; V: TRBV18; D: NA
CDR3: CASRFLRAGYEQYF; DNA: TGTGCCAGCAGGTTCCTCCGAGCGGGGTACGAGCAGTACTTC; J: TRBJ2-7; size: many; V: TRBV11-2; D: TRBD2
CDR3: CASSVALTGGSNEQYF; DNA: TGTGCCAGCAGCGTAGCTCTGACAGGTGGCTCCAACGAGCAGTACTTC; J: TRBJ2-7; size: few; V: TRBV9; D: NA
CDR3: CSAEGETQYF; DNA: TGCAGTGCCGAGGGGGAGACCCAGTACTTC; J: TRBJ2-5; size: NA; V: TRBV20-1; D: NA
CDR3: CASSLGTSTDTQYF; DNA: TGTGCCAGCAGCTTAGGGACTAGCACAGATACGCAGTATTTT; J: TRBJ2-3; size: many; V: TRBV7-8; D: NA
CDR3: CASSRRLAGGGDTQYF; DNA: TGTGCCAGCAGTCGGCGTCTAGCGGGAGGCGGAGATACGCAGTATTTT; J: TRBJ2-3; size: NA; V: TRBV12-3/TRBV12-4; D: TRBD2
CDR3: CASSPCPSWEETQYF; DNA: TGTGCCAGCAGCCCCTGCCCCTCCTGGGAAGAGACCCAGTACTTC; J: TRBJ2-5; size: many; V: TRBV7-4; D: NA
CDR3: CSASNRGKGQPQHF; DNA: TGCAGTGCTAGTAACAGGGGGAAAGGTCAGCCCCAGCATTTT; J: TRBJ1-5; size: many; V: TRBV20-1; D: TRBD1
CDR3: CAGGTEITGELFF; DNA: TGTGCCGGGGGGACTGAGATCACCGGGGAGCTGTTTTTT; J: TRBJ2-2; size: many; V: TRBV7-6; D: NA
CDR3: CAISEFREDTQYF; DNA: TGTGCCATCAGTGAGTTCAGGGAAGATACGCAGTATTTT; J: TRBJ2-3; size: many; V: TRBV10-3; D: NA
CDR3: CASSFSSGGSRKLFF; DNA: TGTGCTAGCAGCTTCAGTAGCGGTGGAAGCCGGAAGCTGTTTTTT; J: TRBJ2-2; size: many; V: TRBV7-7; D: NA
CDR3: CSAILSGELFF; DNA: TGCAGTGCTATTCTGAGCGGGGAGCTGTTTTTT; J: TRBJ2-2; size: few; V: TRBV20-1; D: NA
CDR3: CASPGWRVGAFF; DNA: TGTGCCAGCCCAGGCTGGAGGGTGGGAGCTTTCTTT; J: TRBJ1-1; size: NA; V: TRBV5-8; D: NA
CDR3: CASSQDRTGFTEAFF; DNA: TGTGCCAGCAGCCAAGATAGGACAGGGTTCACTGAAGCTTTCTTT; J: TRBJ1-1; size: many; V: TRBV4-2; D: TRBD1
CDR3: CATRANTDTQYF; DNA: TGTGCCACCAGGGCGAACACAGATACGCAGTATTTT; J: TRBJ2-3; size: many; V: TRBV24-1; D: NA
CDR3: CASNPLRRRVKNIQYF; DNA: TGCGCCAGCAACCCTTTGCGGAGACGAGTCAAAAACATTCAGTACTTC; J: TRBJ2-4; size: many; V: TRBV5-1; D: NA
CDR3: CAISDAGTSGSTDTQYF; DNA: TGTGCCATCAGTGATGCGGGGACTAGCGGGAGCACAGATACGCAGTATTTT; J: TRBJ2-3; size: many; V: TRBV10-3; D: TRBD2
CDR3: CASSSRGNFGIGQETQYF; DNA: TGTGCCAGCAGTTCCAGGGGGAACTTTGGGATCGGCCAAGAGACCCAGTACTTC; J: TRBJ2-5; size: NA; V: TRBV28; D: TRBD1
CDR3: CASSEIGDSSVVF; DNA: TGTGCCAGCAGTGAGATCGGGGACAGCTCTGTGGTCTTC; J: TRBJ2-1; size: many; V: TRBV27; D: TRBD1
CDR3: CASSQDSASGMYEQYF; DNA: TGCGCCAGCAGCCAAGATTCGGCTAGCGGAATGTACGAGCAGTACTTC; J: TRBJ2-7; size: many; V: TRBV4-1; D: TRBD2
CDR3: CASSVTPGGKGNTIYF; DNA: TGTGCCAGCAGCGTTACCCCAGGCGGCAAGGGAAACACCATATATTTT; J: TRBJ1-3; size: NA; V: TRBV9; D: NA
CDR3: CASSEQGNQETQYF; DNA: TGTGCCAGCAGTGAACAGGGGAACCAAGAGACCCAGTACTTC; J: TRBJ2-5; size: NA; V: TRBV2; D: NA
CDR3: CSARVGVKTGVLFF; DNA: TGCAGTGCTAGAGTTGGGGTAAAGACCGGGGTGCTGTTTTTT; J: TRBJ2-2; size: NA; V: TRBV20-1; D: NA
CDR3: CASSNPGVHYEQYF; DNA: TGTGCCAGTAGTAATCCGGGAGTGCACTACGAGCAGTACTTC; J: TRBJ2-7; size: few; V: TRBV19; D: NA
CDR3: CASSSFGGVGELFF; DNA: TGTGCCAGCAGCTCATTCGGGGGGGTCGGGGAGCTGTTTTTT; J: TRBJ2-2; size: many; V: TRBV7-2; D: TRBD2
CDR3: CASRGGTSGIYEQFF; DNA: TGTGCCAGCAGAGGAGGGACTAGCGGGATTTATGAGCAGTTCTTC; J: TRBJ2-1; size: many; V: TRBV6-6; D: TRBD2
CDR3: CATSRVGAPNQPQHF; DNA: TGTGCCACCAGCAGAGTGGGGGCCCCCAATCAGCCCCAGCATTTT; J: TRBJ1-5; size: NA; V: TRBV15; D: NA
CDR3: CAISDLAGSGNEQFF; DNA: TGTGCCATCAGTGACTTAGCGGGAAGTGGGAATGAGCAGTTCTTC; J: TRBJ2-1; size: few; V: TRBV10-3; D: TRBD2
CDR3: CASTPWTGGGNEQFF; DNA: TGTGCCAGCACCCCCTGGACGGGGGGGGGCAATGAGCAGTTCTTC; J: TRBJ2-1; size: many; V: TRBV6-5; D: TRBD2
CDR3: CSVGGPYNEQFF; DNA: TGCAGCGTCGGGGGTCCCTACAATGAGCAGTTCTTC; J: TRBJ2-1; size: many; V: TRBV29-1; D: NA
CDR3: CASSFVGLAGGPNEQFF; DNA: TGTGCCAGCAGCTTCGTCGGACTAGCGGGGGGCCCTAATGAGCAGTTCTTC; J: TRBJ2-1; size: many; V: TRBV11-2; D: TRBD2
CDR3: CASSWGGLTEAFF; DNA: TGTGCCAGCAGTTGGGGGGGACTCACTGAAGCTTTCTTT; J: TRBJ1-1; size: NA; V: TRBV27; D: NA
CDR3: CASSLSSGGANLQFF; DNA: TGTGCCAGCAGCTTATCGAGCGGGGGGGCTAATTTACAGTTCTTC; J: TRBJ2-1; size: many; V: TRBV7-3; D: TRBD2
CDR3: CASRSRGGNLQETQYF; DNA: TGTGCCAGCAGAAGCCGGGGGGGAAACCTACAAGAGACCCAGTACTTC; J: TRBJ2-5; size: NA; V: TRBV12-3/TRBV12-4; D: TRBD2
CDR3: CASSLSLRGYEQFF; DNA: TGTGCCAGCAGTTTATCTCTCAGGGGATATGAGCAGTTCTTC; J: TRBJ2-1; size: NA; V: TRBV12-3/TRBV12-4; D: NA
CDR3: CASSSPTGSMNTEAFF; DNA: TGTGCCAGCAGTTCGCCGACAGGATCCATGAACACTGAAGCTTTCTTT; J: TRBJ1-1; size: NA; V: TRBV12-3/TRBV12-4; D: NA
CDR3: CASSLGTALNEKLFF; DNA: TGTGCCAGCAGTTTAGGGACCGCGCTTAATGAAAAACTGTTTTTT; J: TRBJ1-4; size: NA; V: TRBV28; D: NA
CDR3: CASSSLRVRYNEQFF; DNA: TGTGCCAGCAGCTCCCTTCGGGTCCGCTACAATGAGCAGTTCTTC; J: TRBJ2-1; size: many; V: TRBV11-2; D: NA
CDR3: CASSRTGGYTEAFF; DNA: TGTGCCAGCAGCCGGACAGGGGGCTACACTGAAGCTTTCTTT; J: TRBJ1-1; size: few; V: TRBV6-4; D: TRBD1
CDR3: CASSFGSQPQHF; DNA: TGTGCCAGCAGTTTCGGGAGTCAGCCCCAGCATTTT; J: TRBJ1-5; size: many; V: TRBV28; D: NA
CDR3: CASSFGGGFSGNTIYF; DNA: TGTGCCAGCAGCTTTGGAGGGGGCTTCTCTGGAAACACCATATATTTT; J: TRBJ1-3; size: many; V: TRBV7-2; D: TRBD1